The present entry profiles one TCR beta chain with its context. This entry is derived from a study of shared clonotypes between healthy human individuals. The CDR3 contains 13 residues. V was trimmed by 5 bases and J by 1 base, leaving 9 bases between them. Germline CDR1 is LGHNA and CDR2 is YSLEER. TCRdb keeps only in-frame clones here, not all; method: immunoSEQ multiplex PCR. The data hold about a million clones, with under 80% observed a single time. This chain links TRBV4-3 with TRBJ2-7; unclear D gene. Sequencing input: memory CD4+ T cells sorted from blood. This sample's subset: CD45RA-negative fraction. The source is a man between 18 and 35 years old in good health. CDR3 in DNA: TGCGCCAGCAGCTCTGGTCTTTCCTACGAGCAGTACTTC. Protein sequence: CASSSGLSYEQYF.